Below, one T cell receptor beta chain is given with its context. As handled by the study authors: From reference gene primer amplification, estimates of nucleated cell counts were derived. Repertoires were generated with immunoSEQ multiplex PCR, while TCRdb's copy carries only in-frame clones and drops some. V, J and clone size derive from that table, while D and trimming were established from the DNA sequence. In the table there are approximately 200,000 clones, around 85% of which are singletons. The CDR3 runs 16 residues. V was clipped by 5 bases and J by 4 bases; unmatched bases: 6. Germline V gene sequence: CDR1 MNHEY, CDR2 SMNVEV (reference sequence). The data originate from a study of blood T cell repertoires in COVID-19. Across the whole study: T cells, B-cell-depleted T cells, or PBMCs provided the cDNA or gDNA that served as material.

Material: peripheral blood. The J gene is TRBJ2-2, the V gene TRBV27; TRBD2 matches 11 bases. The receptor was derived from a man between 60 and 75 years old with acute or convalescent COVID-19. The DNA of the CDR3 is TGTGCCAGCAGTGCGCTAGCGGGAGGCGGCACCGGGGAGCTGTTTTTT. It encodes CASSALAGGGTGELFF.